This TCR beta chain is from a study of Tregs in tolerant kidney transplant recipients. Study-level findings and limits: Biological reproducibility was not directly addressed in this study. Antigen-driven expansion was suggested because donor-specific Tregs expanded more than all Tregs in tolerant patients.

Worth noting for this clone: Its antigen remains unknown.

This CDR3 spans 15 amino acids. Trimming cost V 1 base and J 1 base, with 10 bases left between them. Germline lookup yields CDR1 SGHAT and CDR2 FQNNGV. Data came from immunoSEQ multiplex PCR; TCRdb stores just in-frame clones and leaves some out. Among 85,000 to 100,000 clones listed, roughly 93% were seen once. The TCR originated in a human donor who received a combined kidney and bone marrow transplant. The sample consisted of CD4+ T cells from blood, taken before the transplant. J is TRBJ1-1 and V is TRBV11-2, with D possibly matching TRBD1 (6 bases). DNA of the CDR3: TGTGCCAGCAGCTTAGGCGCGACAGGGAACACTGAAGCTTTCTTT. Its protein product is CASSLGATGNTEAFF.